This T cell receptor beta chain stems from a study of a mutant IDH1 vaccine in newly diagnosed glioma. Looking at the study overall: Of treated patients, around 62% were men and about 38% women, averaging about 40 years. Patients' prior therapy spanned radiotherapy, temozolomide, or both; most underwent both.

Time point in this sample: week 23, last vaccination. What each vaccine dose contained was 300 ug of mutant IDH1 20-mer peptide, accompanied by topical imiquimod. The astrocytomas were IDH1-mutant, ATRX-negative, and WHO grade 3 or 4. Notes on the study in general: Pseudoprogression seemingly bore no relation to changes in top peripheral T cell clonotypes.

Assay: immunoSEQ multiplex PCR; the TCRdb copy retains only in-frame clones and omits some. The data show around 76,000 clones, with around 85% seen just once and roughly 0.81% held by the top ten. This CDR3 is built from 15 residues. The V segment lost 2 bases and the J segment 4 bases; nucleotides outside the gene matches: 5. Germline V gene sequence: CDR1 MNHEY, CDR2 SMNVEV (reference sequence). Concerning this clone itself: Its matching antigen is unknown.

Specimen: PBMCs, collected from a glioma patient whose treatment included an IDH1 peptide vaccine. The TCR sequence derives from a woman aged 50 to 65 with glioma. V gene TRBV27 combines with J gene TRBJ2-1; 7 bases fit TRBD2. This chain's CDR3 is CASSLRASGYNEQFF. In nucleotides, the CDR3 is TGTGCCAGCAGTTTAAGGGCTAGCGGTTACAATGAGCAGTTCTTC.